This T cell receptor beta chain was captured in a study of long-term antiretroviral therapy in people with HIV. Note on this clone: Its antigen is as yet unknown.

Whole-study findings and limits: Pre-ART expanded TRB clones stayed dominant throughout, though often decreasing after ART.

Sequencing used immunoSEQ v3.0 at survey level. The assay was immunoSEQ multiplex PCR, and TCRdb's table has in-frame clones only and misses some. The sample includes tens of thousands of clones, 85% of them seen just once. Looked up from germline, CDR1 is GTSNPN and CDR2 is SVGIG (reference sequence). V was shortened by 1 base and J by 5 bases, with 13 bases between the two germline ends. The CDR3 length is 14 residues. Cryopreserved PBMC, at roughly 1-11 million per sample, were present before DNA extraction. Specimen: unsorted PBMCs, collected 3.1 years after starting antiretroviral therapy. The source is a woman aged 45-65 years with HIV. J is TRBJ2-3 and V is TRBV30; the D gene could be TRBD1 or TRBD2 (6 bases each). The CDR3 sequence: CAWSDPGGGDTQYF. The CDR3 DNA follows: TGTGCCTGGAGTGATCCCGGAGGGGGAGATACGCAGTATTTT.